A single sample gave rise to the 27 T cell receptor beta chains below, sequenced in a study of T-cell memory formation after mild COVID-19. Each CDR3 protein gets one entry after TCRdb re-called the 5' RACE reads with MiXCR. Among about 210,000 distinct CDR3 sequences listed, 27% were seen once. What was sequenced was PBMCs or a T cell subset sorted from them (not recorded which). Every receptor here comes from an adult woman who had mild COVID-19 (a few samples of this study predate the infection). Cell type and time point are not known.

There are many counts of this clonotype. This chain uses TRBV27 with TRBJ2-7; no firm D call. With 0 bases removed from V and 3 bases from J, the gap between germline ends came to 6 bases. CDR1 and CDR2 from the germline V gene are MNHEY and SMNVEV (reference sequence). This CDR3 spans 13 amino acids. CDR3 protein: CASSLSGGYEQYF. The CDR3 region has the DNA TGTGCCAGCAGTTTATCGGGCGGCTACGAGCAGTACTTC.

This rearrangement joins TRBV12-3 or TRBV12-4 to TRBJ1-2; D uncertain. V lost 7 bases and J lost 4, with 13 bases in between. The CDR3 contains 13 residues. The CDR3 is CASTLGSIYGYTF. CDR3 sequence (DNA): TGTGCCAGCACCCTGGGATCGATCTATGGCTACACCTTC.

The chain carries TRBV5-1 and TRBJ1-3, with D maybe TRBD1 (6 bases). The V end lost 5 bases, the J end lost 0 bases, and 12 bases lay between the germline ends. Germline CDR1 reads SGHRS; CDR2 reads YFSETQ. The CDR3 totals 15 residues. Here the CDR3 DNA reads TGCGCCAGCAGACGGACAGAGAGCTCTGGAAACACCATATATTTT. Protein product: CASRRTESSGNTIYF.

This chain links TRBV24-1 with TRBJ2-5, with 7 positions matching TRBD2. The CDR3 is made up of 16 amino acids. Germline lookup yields CDR1 KGHDR and CDR2 SFDVKD. Germline trimming cut 5 bases from V and 3 bases from J; bases unmatched to any gene: 11. CDR3 nucleotide sequence: TGTGCCACCAGTGCCCCTGGTTCAGGGAGGGAAGAGACCCAGTACTTC. Protein: CATSAPGSGREETQYF.

V is TRBV9 and J is TRBJ1-3; a possible D gene is TRBD1 (6 bases). The V and J ends lost 4 bases and 1 base respectively, with 12 bases between them. The length of the CDR3 is 15 residues. Germline CDR1 SGDLS, CDR2 YYNGEE. The CDR3 loop reads CASSIQGISGNTIYF. The CDR3 region has the DNA TGTGCCAGCAGCATTCAGGGGATATCTGGAAACACCATATATTTT.

The chain has TRBV30 and TRBJ2-7; 7 bases fit TRBD1. With V trimmed by 4 bases and J by 5 bases, 8 bases remained unmatched. Germline V CDR1 and CDR2: GTSNPN, SVGIG (reference sequence). The CDR3 totals 13 residues. The chain's CDR3 is CAWNRQGGDEQYF. The CDR3 DNA is TGTGCCTGGAACCGACAGGGTGGAGACGAGCAGTACTTC.

The V gene is TRBV6-5, the J gene TRBJ1-2, with 9 bases matching TRBD1. The germline V gene encodes CDR1 MNHEY and CDR2 SVGAGI. The CDR3 contains 15 residues. Trimming took 6 bases from V and 7 from J; bases not matched to a gene: 12. CDR3 sequence: CASSLTGTGSSGYTF. DNA for the CDR3: TGTGCCAGCAGCCTTACCGGGACAGGGTCGAGTGGCTACACCTTC.

The rearrangement uses TRBV25-1 and TRBJ2-2; 9 bases agree with TRBD1. Germline assignment: CDR1 MGHDK and CDR2 SYGVNS. The CDR3 spans 17 residues. J gave up 4 bases and V 3 bases, and 9 bases lay outside the gene matches. This CDR3 is CASSDPKGQGVTGELFF. DNA for the CDR3: TGTGCCAGCAGTGATCCTAAGGGACAGGGAGTCACCGGGGAGCTGTTTTTT.

The V and J genes are TRBV19 and TRBJ2-1, with D perhaps matching TRBD1 (7 bases). Looked up from germline, CDR1 is LNHDA and CDR2 is SQIVND (reference sequence). Trimming shortened V by 8 bases and J by 10 bases, and 21 bases separated the two germline ends. CDR3 length: 14 amino acids. In DNA form, the CDR3 reads TGTGCCAGTTGGAGGGGAGACAGGGTGGGAGAGCAGTTCTTC. Protein: CASWRGDRVGEQFF.

The table lists this clonotype with a few counts. The rearrangement uses TRBV24-1 and TRBJ2-3, with 11 nucleotides matching TRBD1. The CDR3 length is 15 residues. Unmatched junction bases numbered 7, after V lost 9 bases and J lost 3 bases. CDR1 KGHDR and CDR2 SFDVKD come from the germline V gene. Here the CDR3 reads CATGGQGASTDTQYF. As DNA, the CDR3 is TGTGCCACCGGAGGACAGGGGGCGTCGACAGATACGCAGTATTTT.

This rearrangement joins TRBV9 to TRBJ2-2, with no clear D. From germline, CDR1 is SGDLS and CDR2 YYNGEE. V gave up 1 base and J gave up 6 bases, with 10 bases separating them. This CDR3 is built from 14 residues. The CDR3 spells CASSVTVGAGELFF. CDR3 nucleotides: TGTGCCAGCAGCGTAACCGTGGGCGCCGGGGAGCTGTTTTTT. Using reference TRBV9 and TRBJ2-2 for the parts outside the CDR3, the full variable domain is DSGVTQTPKHLITATGQRVTLRCSPRSGDLSVYWYQQSLDQGLQFLIQYYNGEERAKGNILERFSAQQFPDLHSELNLSSLELGDSALYFCASSVTVGAGELFFGEGSRLTVL.

The genes are TRBV5-1 and TRBJ2-5, with TRBD2 matching over 7 bases. Germline assignment: CDR1 SGHRS and CDR2 YFSETQ. This CDR3 comprises 15 residues. J was trimmed by 2 bases and V by 4 bases; bases with no gene match: 8. The CDR3 protein is CASSPGDYSQETQYF. The CDR3 DNA follows: TGCGCCAGCAGCCCGGGGGACTACTCACAAGAGACCCAGTACTTC.

Only a few counts were recorded for this clonotype. This chain links TRBV29-1 with TRBJ2-7; 11 bases fit TRBD1. Per germline, CDR1 SQVTM and CDR2 ANQGSEA. The CDR3 has 16 amino acids. V shed 3 bases and J 2 bases; nucleotides not matched to a gene: 9. CDR3 in DNA: TGCAGCGTTGAGGCCTCGGGACAGGGGGGGCCCTACGAGCAGTACTTC. This gives the protein CSVEASGQGGPYEQYF.

The chain combines TRBV20-1 with TRBJ2-5; possible D gene TRBD1, 5 bases. Per the germline V gene, CDR1 is DFQATT and CDR2 is SNEGSKA (reference sequence). The V end was cut by 5 bases, the J end by 5 bases, with 12 bases between. CDR3 length: 12 residues. CDR3 in DNA: TGCAGTGCTTTCAGGGTCGGGGAGACCCAGTACTTC. Translated: CSAFRVGETQYF.

This clonotype turned up a few times. The genes are TRBV5-1 and TRBJ2-2; TRBD1 aligns across 12 bases. Germline V gene sequence: CDR1 SGHRS, CDR2 YFSETQ. CDR3 length: 18 residues. Germline trimming cut 5 bases from V and 7 bases from J; bases unmatched to any gene: 15. The CDR3 loop is CASSHRPGTGGAGGELFF. As DNA, the CDR3 is TGCGCCAGCAGTCACCGCCCCGGGACAGGGGGCGCTGGCGGGGAGCTGTTTTTT.

This chain joins TRBV4-1 and TRBJ1-5, with 7 positions matching TRBD1. The length of the CDR3 is 18 residues. Germline CDR1 MGHRA, CDR2 YSYEKL. The V segment lost 1 base and the J segment 4 bases; nucleotides outside the gene matches: 13. DNA of the CDR3: TGCGCCAGCAGCCAAGTCGGGGGTAGGGGGCTGAGGAATCAGCCCCAGCATTTT. Its protein product is CASSQVGGRGLRNQPQHF.

The gene calls are TRBV15 and TRBJ2-2, with 9 bases matching TRBD2. In germline, CDR1 is LNHNV, CDR2 YYDKDF (reference sequence). The V gene end was trimmed by 0 bases and the J gene end by 4 bases; junction bases not matched to a gene: 9. The CDR3 loop spans 18 amino acids. CDR3 sequence: CATSRDRGREGFTGELFF. DNA of the CDR3: TGTGCCACCAGCAGAGATCGAGGGCGGGAGGGATTCACCGGGGAGCTGTTTTTT.

This sequence joins TRBV11-2 and TRBJ2-1, with D perhaps matching TRBD1 or TRBD2 (5 bases each). With 5 bases removed from V and 10 bases from J, the gap between germline ends came to 12 bases. Germline V gene data show CDR1 as SGHAT and CDR2 as FQNNGV. This CDR3 spans 12 amino acids. CDR3 region: CASSHRDPEQFF. The DNA of the CDR3 is TGTGCCAGCAGCCACCGGGACCCCGAGCAGTTCTTC.

This clonotype was detected only a few times. The V and J genes are TRBV20-1 and TRBJ1-1; perhaps TRBD1 as D (5 bases). The V and J ends lost 6 bases and 4 bases respectively, with 21 bases between them. CDR3 length: 15 residues. Germline assignment: CDR1 DFQATT and CDR2 SNEGSKA (reference sequence). In DNA, the CDR3 is TGCAGTGCCAATCCCCGGGTAAGGAGGGGCACTGAAGCTTTCTTT. Amino acid sequence: CSANPRVRRGTEAFF.

V and J are TRBV24-1 and TRBJ2-3; TRBD1 aligns across 8 bases. Germline CDR1 and CDR2: KGHDR and SFDVKD. This CDR3 is built from 13 residues. V lost 7 bases to trimming and J lost 5 bases; unmatched junction nucleotides: 4. The CDR3 sequence is CATRQGAIDTQYF. The CDR3 DNA is TGTGCCACCAGGCAGGGGGCAATAGATACGCAGTATTTT.

The chain couples TRBV9 to TRBJ2-1, with 8 bases matching TRBD2. This CDR3 comprises 19 residues. The V segment lost 0 bases and the J segment 5 bases; nucleotides outside the gene matches: 16. CDR1 SGDLS and CDR2 YYNGEE come from the germline V gene. Here the CDR3 reads CASSVVAQVAGGRNNEQFF. CDR3 bases: TGTGCCAGCAGCGTAGTAGCACAGGTAGCTGGCGGGAGGAACAATGAGCAGTTCTTC.

This clonotype was observed a single time. The junction shows a germline mismatch at one end, possibly a read error. This chain links TRBV5-6 with TRBJ1-4, with D perhaps TRBD1 (6 bases). Germline V gives CDR1 SGHDT, CDR2 YYEEEE. The CDR3 consists of 13 residues. CDR3 bases: TGTGCCAGCAGCGGACAGCCGGGAGGAAAACTGATTTTT. Translation: CASSGQPGGKLIF.

The CDR3 nucleotides read TGTGCCAGCTCTCCGGGGTCCTATAATTCACCCCTCCACTTT. It encodes CASSPGSYNSPLHF. The V call is TRBV18, the J call TRBJ1-6; D uncertain. Germline-derived CDR1 and CDR2 are KGHSH and LQKENI. The CDR3 loop spans 14 amino acids. V was cut by 6 bases and J by 1 base, with 7 bases left in between.

The chain is built from TRBV24-1 and TRBJ2-7, with D tentatively TRBD2 (5 bases). Germline CDR1 is KGHDR and CDR2 is SFDVKD. The CDR3 runs to 13 residues. With 3 bases removed from V and 6 bases from J, the gap between germline ends came to 11 bases. The CDR3 loop reads CATSDGDYGEQYF. CDR3 nucleotides: TGTGCCACCAGTGATGGTGACTACGGCGAGCAGTACTTC.

This clonotype was found a few times. The chain couples TRBV5-1 to TRBJ1-4; D remains ambiguous. This CDR3 comprises 14 residues. The V and J ends lost 2 bases and 4 bases respectively, with 9 bases between them. Germline loops: CDR1 SGHRS, CDR2 YFSETQ. The CDR3 sequence is CASSFLSHNEKLFF. The CDR3 bases are TGCGCCAGCAGCTTTTTATCGCATAATGAAAAACTGTTTTTT.

The sample holds a few counts of this clonotype. The V call is TRBV6-5, the J call TRBJ1-6; no definite D call. Germline V CDR1 and CDR2: MNHEY, SVGAGI. The length of the CDR3 is 13 residues. V was trimmed by 7 bases and J by 9 bases, leaving 13 bases between them. DNA for the CDR3: TGTGCCAGCAACGTATCCCCCATTTCACCCCTCCACTTT. Translated, it gives CASNVSPISPLHF.

As regards this clonotype: One end of the junction is discordant with germline, which a read error may explain. This chain connects TRBV7-3 to TRBJ2-1; D not certain. The CDR3 consists of 14 residues. Germline CDR1 SGHTA, CDR2 FQGTGA. CDR3 in amino acids: CASSLTPAYNEQFF. The CDR3 nucleotides read TGTGCCAGCAGCCTAACCCCCGCTTACAATGAGCAGTTCTTC.